Below, one T cell receptor (beta chain) is given with its context. Its recognized antigen is unknown. No qualities accompany the bases; no much larger clone lies one base away. These data originate in a study of STAT5B mutations in CD4+ large granular lymphocyte leukemia (dated by TCRdb to about 2022). For the study in its entirety: Among healthy controls, the CDR3 'QG' motif was associated with a particular HLA allele. The TCRbeta repertoires of CD4+ T-cell large granular lymphocyte leukemia patients were compared with the TCRbeta repertoires of healthy blood donors. The purity of purified fractions was confirmed by flow cytometry on FACSCanto II or FACSVerse to exceed 95% among lymphocytes. The paper's findings and limits, for the study overall: TRBV06-family usage was enriched among the top patient clones (8/27) compared with healthy controls (2/35). Main leukemic clonotypes were private to each patient, although roughly 25% appeared at low frequency in other patients' non-leukemic repertoires. Compared with healthy CD4+ repertoires, CD4-sorted patient repertoires appeared more clonal, and this difference remained even after the putative leukemic clones were removed. The data were not HLA-matched, and the relatively small sample size could explain the higher clonality seen in CD4+ compared with CD8+ T-LGLL.

Healthy controls were some 34 blood donors whose buffy coats came from the Finnish Red Cross blood service. All TCR-sequenced material derived from peripheral blood: patient blood samples and healthy donor buffy coats. Peripheral blood mononuclear cells were isolated by Ficoll-Hypaque gradient centrifugation. CD4+ cells were magnetically purified from the buffy coats of healthy controls. Genomic DNA was extracted using the Gentra Puregene Cell and Tissue kit, and a Qubit 2.0 fluorometer was used to quantify it. The immunoSEQ assay at survey resolution was used to sequence TCRbeta rearrangements from genomic DNA. Under the source paper's analysis protocol: In the TCR sequencing data, the smallest productive clonotype frequency that could be detected was 2.59 x 10-5. Only productive TCRbeta rearrangements, defined as complete and in-frame sequences, were included in the analyses. The clonality of each sample was calculated as Simpson clonality in the immunoSEQ Analyzer version 3.0. Clones were grouped by frequency into very rare, small, medium, large (1-20%) or hyperexpanded (>20%) categories. Generation probabilities were estimated with OLGA 1.2.3, V-gene circos plots were generated with VDJtools, specificities were searched for in VDJdb, and CDR3 motifs were identified with GLIPH. TCRdb re-hosts the immuneACCESS table, in-frame sequences only. Its copies lack some clones; in the studies checked, an unresolved V gene accounts for under half of them, and the cause for the rest is not known. V and J calls and clone size come straight from that table; D and trimming were deduced from the DNA. The sample table records around 37,000 clones; around 75% of these occur just once. Of the sample, less than 0.7% is held by the ten largest clones.

Reading the germline V gene gives CDR1 KGHSH and CDR2 LQKENI. V and J are truncated by 6 bases and 1 base respectively, leaving an intervening sequence of 6 bases. The CDR3 spans 12 residues, from the cysteine through the phenylalanine. Here the CDR3 DNA is all that survives: 36 bases in frame from base 1. The sequencing input was CD4+ T cells from blood buffy coats. The V and J segments used are TRBV18 and TRBJ1-1; no D gene call is confident. The source is a human donor in good health. The DNA sequence is given as TGTGCCAGCTCTCCCGGGAACACTGAAGCTTTCTTT. Translated, this is CASSPGNTEAFF.